Reported below is one T cell receptor beta chain. This record belongs to a study of blood T cell repertoires in COVID-19. Per the authors' pipeline: Using reference gene primer amplification, nucleated cell counts were estimated. The method was immunoSEQ multiplex PCR; TCRdb's version includes in-frame clones alone and lacks a portion of them. Clone size and V and J calls were adopted from that table, with D and trimming inferred from the DNA. The sample includes some 120,000 clones, roughly 90% of them seen just once. Trimming took 5 bases from V and 8 from J, leaving 13 bases between them. In germline, CDR1 is SGHAT, CDR2 FQNNGV. The CDR3 is 14 amino acids.

The gene calls are TRBV11-2 and TRBJ1-6; perhaps TRBD1 as D (5 bases). The TCR was taken from a man in his sixties with COVID-19, enrolled during active disease. The source material was peripheral blood. CDR3 loop: CASSLRGEDSPLHF. The CDR3 DNA reads TGTGCCAGCAGCCTCAGAGGGGAGGATTCACCCCTCCACTTT.